What follows are 12 T cell receptor beta chains derived from one specimen sequenced in a study of blood T cell repertoires in COVID-19. Measured with immunoSEQ multiplex PCR; TCRdb has only the in-frame clones, and not every one. There are 150,000 to 200,000 clones in the sample; approximately 92% occur only once, and around 2.3% lies in the top ten. The sequenced sample consisted of PBMCs or T cells enriched from blood (not recorded which). Receptors originate from a woman aged 40 to 50 with acute COVID-19.

V is TRBV7-9 and J is TRBJ1-1, with D unclear. Germline V gene sequence: CDR1 SEHNR, CDR2 FQNEAQ (reference sequence). This CDR3 spans 13 amino acids. Trimming pared 7 bases from V and 3 bases from J, leaving 12 bases between. The CDR3 region is CASTTALHTEAFF. DNA of the CDR3: TGTGCCAGCACCACCGCGCTACACACTGAAGCTTTCTTT.

The V call is TRBV6-4, the J call TRBJ2-1, with 7 bases aligning to TRBD2. Germline loops: CDR1 MRHNA, CDR2 SNTAGT. J gave up 1 base and V 3 bases, and 3 bases lay outside the gene matches. The CDR3 totals 15 residues. The CDR3, as DNA: TGTGCCAGCAGTGAGGCTAGCGGATCCTACAATGAGCAGTTCTTC. It encodes CASSEASGSYNEQFF.

The J gene is TRBJ1-2, the V gene TRBV5-1; 8 bases map to TRBD1. There are 13 residues in the CDR3. Germline lookup yields CDR1 SGHRS and CDR2 YFSETQ. V dropped 0 bases and J dropped 8; count of bases not matched to a gene: 3. The CDR3 is CASSLAGQGGYTF. The DNA for the CDR3 is TGCGCCAGCAGCTTGGCTGGACAGGGCGGCTACACCTTC.

The chain is built from TRBV5-6 and TRBJ1-2; D might be TRBD1 (6 bases). V lost 6 bases and J 0 bases, leaving 15 bases between the germline ends. CDR1 and CDR2 from the germline V gene are SGHDT and YYEEEE. The CDR3 covers 15 residues. CDR3 protein: CASTPDSVANYGYTF. In nucleotides, the CDR3 is TGTGCCAGCACTCCGGACAGTGTAGCTAACTATGGCTACACCTTC.

This CDR3 is CASSLGLGTDTQYF. The DNA of the CDR3 is TGTGCCAGCAGCTTGGGACTTGGCACAGATACGCAGTATTTT. The chain joins TRBV7-6 to TRBJ2-3, with D maybe TRBD2 (6 bases). The CDR3 runs 14 residues. Germline V gives CDR1 SGHVS, CDR2 FNYEAQ. V dropped 3 bases and J dropped 1 base, with 8 bases sitting between them. The full variable domain, rest sourced from reference TRBV7-6 and TRBJ2-3, is GAGVSQSPRYKVTKRGQDVALRCDPISGHVSLYWYRQALGQGPEFLTYFNYEAQQDKSGLPNDRFSAERPEGSISTLTIQRTEQRDSAMYRCASSLGLGTDTQYFGPGTRLTVL.

The V call is TRBV30, the J call TRBJ2-5, with TRBD1 identical over 8 bases. This CDR3 comprises 15 residues. V gave up 4 bases and J gave up 2 bases; unmatched junction bases: 9. CDR1 and CDR2 (germline): GTSNPN, SVGIG (reference sequence). The CDR3: CAWTAGGVGQETQYF. The CDR3 bases are TGTGCCTGGACCGCAGGGGGCGTAGGACAAGAGACCCAGTACTTC.

V gene TRBV10-1 combines with J gene TRBJ2-4; the match to TRBD2 covers 8 bases. The V segment lost 0 bases and the J segment 13 bases; nucleotides outside the gene matches: 14. This CDR3 has 16 amino acids. CDR1 is WNHNN and CDR2 is SYGVQD in the germline V gene (reference sequence). The CDR3 spells CASSESGSGTTGLQYF. The CDR3 nucleotides read TGCGCCAGCAGTGAGTCGGGTAGCGGGACCACGGGGTTGCAGTACTTC.

The chain has TRBV27 and TRBJ2-7; D perhaps matches TRBD1 (6 bases). Trimming cost V 0 bases and J 2 bases, with 11 bases left between them. The CDR3 covers 15 residues. From germline, CDR1 is MNHEY and CDR2 SMNVEV (reference sequence). In DNA form, the CDR3 reads TGTGCCAGCAGTTTATCGTACAGGGACCCCTACGAGCAGTACTTC. This gives the protein CASSLSYRDPYEQYF.

V usage is TRBV19 and J usage is TRBJ2-5; no clear D gene. CDR1 LNHDA and CDR2 SQIVND come from the germline V gene (reference sequence). The CDR3 length is 11 residues. V lost 6 bases and J 2 bases, leaving 4 bases between the germline ends. CDR3: CASSLQETQYF. The CDR3 nucleotides are TGTGCCAGTAGCTTGCAAGAGACCCAGTACTTC.

The CDR3 DNA reads as TGTGCCAGCAGCCAATTACAGGGCGACGAGCAGTACTTC. It codes for CASSQLQGDEQYF. The chain joins TRBV4-2 to TRBJ2-7; D is possibly TRBD1 (6 bases). The germline V gene has CDR1 LGHNA and CDR2 YNFKEQ. This CDR3 has 13 residues. The V end was cut by 2 bases, the J end by 5 bases, with 10 bases between.

The chain carries TRBV29-1 and TRBJ2-2; perhaps TRBD1 as D (6 bases). The germline V gene has CDR1 SQVTM and CDR2 ANQGSEA. V lost 6 bases, J lost 7 bases, and 12 bases lay in between. The CDR3 consists of 12 residues. As DNA, the CDR3 is TGCAGCGTAGGTCGAGGGGGCGGGGAGCTGTTTTTT. This translates into CSVGRGGGELFF.

The V and J genes are TRBV6-2 or TRBV6-3 and TRBJ2-5, with D possibly TRBD2 on 6 matching bases. V gave up 0 bases and J gave up 2 bases, with 7 bases separating them. The CDR3 is 14 residues long. Germline lookup yields CDR1 MNHEY and CDR2 SVGEGT. The CDR3 bases are TGTGCCAGCAGTTACTCGGCGGGGCAAGAGACCCAGTACTTC. As protein: CASSYSAGQETQYF.